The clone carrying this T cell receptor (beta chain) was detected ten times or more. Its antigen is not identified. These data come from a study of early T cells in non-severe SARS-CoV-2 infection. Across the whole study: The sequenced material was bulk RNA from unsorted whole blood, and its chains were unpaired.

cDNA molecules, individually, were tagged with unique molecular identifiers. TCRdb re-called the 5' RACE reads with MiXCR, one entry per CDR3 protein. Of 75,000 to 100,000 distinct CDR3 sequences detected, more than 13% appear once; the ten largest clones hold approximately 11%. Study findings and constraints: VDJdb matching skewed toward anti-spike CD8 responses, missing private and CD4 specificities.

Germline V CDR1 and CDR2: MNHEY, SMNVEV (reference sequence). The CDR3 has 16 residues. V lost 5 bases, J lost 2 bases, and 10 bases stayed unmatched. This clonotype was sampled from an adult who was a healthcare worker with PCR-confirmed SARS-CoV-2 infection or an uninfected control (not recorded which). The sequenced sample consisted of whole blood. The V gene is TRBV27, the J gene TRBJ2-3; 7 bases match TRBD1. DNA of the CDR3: TGTGCCAGCAGTCTATACAGGGGCCTAAACACAGATACGCAGTATTTT. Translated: CASSLYRGLNTDTQYF.